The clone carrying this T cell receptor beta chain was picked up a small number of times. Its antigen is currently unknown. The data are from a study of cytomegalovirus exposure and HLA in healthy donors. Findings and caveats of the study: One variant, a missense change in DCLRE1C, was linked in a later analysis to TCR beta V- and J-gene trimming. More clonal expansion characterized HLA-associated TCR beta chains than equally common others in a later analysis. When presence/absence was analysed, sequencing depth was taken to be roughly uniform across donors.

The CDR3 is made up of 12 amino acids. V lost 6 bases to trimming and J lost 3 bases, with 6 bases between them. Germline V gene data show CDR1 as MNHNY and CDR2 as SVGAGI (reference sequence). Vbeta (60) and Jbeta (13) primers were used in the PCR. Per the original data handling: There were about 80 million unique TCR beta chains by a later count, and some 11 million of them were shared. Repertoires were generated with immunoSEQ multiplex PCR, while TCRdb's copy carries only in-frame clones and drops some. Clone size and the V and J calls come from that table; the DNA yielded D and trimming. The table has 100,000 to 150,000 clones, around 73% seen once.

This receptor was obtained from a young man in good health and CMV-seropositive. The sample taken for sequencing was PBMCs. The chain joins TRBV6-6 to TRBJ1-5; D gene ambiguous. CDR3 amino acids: CASSAINQPQHF. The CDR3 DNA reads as TGTGCCAGCAGCGCTATCAATCAGCCCCAGCATTTT.